These 6 T cell receptor beta chains originate from one sample sequenced in a study of T cell changes during pregnancy in multiple sclerosis. The repertoire was sequenced with immunoSEQ multiplex PCR; TCRdb's copy has only in-frame clones and lacks some. Counted here are more than 55,000 clones, 85% to 95% occurring once; the ten biggest clones make up about 3%. Sample: CD8+ T cells from peripheral blood mononuclear cells, taken in the third trimester of pregnancy. The receptor source for this set is a female donor with multiple sclerosis, enrolled in a pregnancy study.

This rearrangement joins TRBV4-1 to TRBJ2-1, with 9 bases fitting TRBD2. Germline lookup yields CDR1 MGHRA and CDR2 YSYEKL. The length of the CDR3 is 16 residues. Trimming at V came to 0 bases and at J to 8 bases, leaving 8 bases not matched to a gene. CDR3 DNA sequence: TGCGCCAGCAGCCAAGACGGCGGGAGGGCCTCCGATGAGCAGTTCTTC. As protein: CASSQDGGRASDEQFF.

In its sample, this clone was seen once. The rearrangement links TRBV4-1 to TRBJ2-5, with 8 bases that match TRBD2. V lost 4 bases, J lost 2 bases, and 12 bases stayed unmatched. Germline assignment: CDR1 MGHRA and CDR2 YSYEKL. The CDR3 runs to 17 residues. The CDR3 here is CASSPRGLAGIQETQYF. CDR3 sequence (DNA): TGCGCCAGCAGCCCCCGAGGCCTAGCGGGTATTCAAGAGACCCAGTACTTC.

The genes are TRBV7-2 and TRBJ2-2; 11 bases line up with TRBD2. The CDR3 is 16 residues long. Germline V gene lookup returns CDR1 SGHTA and CDR2 FQGNSA. Losses at the gene ends were 6 bases for V and 1 base for J; bases not matched to a gene: 4. The CDR3 is CASRRLAGQNTGELFF. CDR3 coding DNA: TGTGCCAGCAGGAGACTAGCGGGGCAGAACACCGGGGAGCTGTTTTTT.

The V and J genes are TRBV13 and TRBJ2-3; D is ambiguous. Germline CDR1 PRHDT, CDR2 FYEKMQ (reference sequence). The CDR3 runs to 13 residues. V lost 5 bases and J 0 bases, leaving 6 bases between the germline ends. CDR3 protein: CASSAGSTDTQYF. The CDR3 nucleotides read TGTGCCAGCAGCGCCGGTAGCACAGATACGCAGTATTTT.

The chain combines TRBV4-1 with TRBJ2-1; 11 bases are a match to TRBD2. J lost 4 bases, V lost 0 bases, and 5 bases had no gene match. The CDR3 consists of 17 residues. The germline V gene has CDR1 MGHRA and CDR2 YSYEKL. This chain's CDR3 is CASSQDGSGRVYNEQFF. The DNA of the CDR3 is TGCGCCAGCAGCCAAGATGGTAGCGGGAGGGTATACAATGAGCAGTTCTTC.

This rearrangement joins TRBV9 to TRBJ2-1, with 11 bases fitting TRBD2. Germline-derived CDR1 and CDR2 are SGDLS and YYNGEE. This CDR3 spans 19 amino acids. Germline trimming cut 3 bases from V and 3 bases from J; bases unmatched to any gene: 14. CDR3 amino acids: CASSDTVGASGRFYNEQFF. CDR3 nucleotide sequence: TGTGCCAGCAGCGACACGGTGGGGGCTAGCGGGAGGTTCTACAATGAGCAGTTCTTC.